This T cell receptor beta chain stems from a study of cytomegalovirus exposure and HLA in healthy donors. The length of the CDR3 is 14 residues. Germline V gives CDR1 SGHTA, CDR2 FQGNSA. J was trimmed by 7 bases and V by 4 bases; bases with no gene match: 10. In the case of this clone: Its antigen is not known.

Primers included in the PCR were 60 Vbeta and 13 Jbeta primers. Sequencing used immunoSEQ multiplex PCR; TCRdb keeps in-frame clones, though not all of them. The sample shows 150,000 to 200,000 clones, more than 85% of them seen only once. Study-wide results and caveats: In a later analysis, TCR beta V- and J-gene trimming showed a link to a missense DCLRE1C variant. With DRB1 most and HLA-C fewest, TCR association rates differed between HLA loci in a later analysis.

The chain is built from TRBV7-2 and TRBJ2-7; 7 bases agree with TRBD2. This TCR was recovered from a woman younger than 30 in good health and CMV-seronegative. The sample comprised PBMCs. The CDR3 region has the DNA TGTGCCAGCAGCTCCCGGGACTGGGGGGGGGAGCAGTACTTC. This codes for CASSSRDWGGEQYF.